This is a list of T cell receptor beta chains from one sample in a study of cytomegalovirus exposure and HLA in healthy donors. Sequenced by immunoSEQ multiplex PCR; TCRdb stores in-frame clones only, minus some. This repertoire comprises about 160,000 clones; its ten largest clones make up roughly 1.3%. Sequencing used PBMCs. These receptors were taken from a woman aged 55-70 years in good health and CMV-seronegative. The CDR3 runs from the conserved cysteine through the conserved F or W. The order of the fields is J gene, V gene, D gene, CDR3 protein, CDR3 DNA. D genes are given only for firm matches.

TRBJ1-6	TRBV6-5	TRBD1	CASRSPGGRDSPLHF	TGTGCCAGCAGATCCCCAGGGGGCCGTGATTCACCCCTCCACTTT
TRBJ2-7	TRBV4-2	TRBD2	CASSLTSGEVYEQYF	TGTGCCAGCAGCCTGACTAGCGGGGAAGTCTACGAGCAGTACTTC
TRBJ2-7	TRBV4-2	TRBD2	CASSQVLLAGEGEQYF	TGTGCCAGCAGCCAGGTGCTGCTAGCGGGAGAAGGCGAGCAGTACTTC
TRBJ2-7	TRBV5-1	TRBD2	CASSPSLAGDREQYF	TGCGCCAGCAGCCCTTCCCTAGCGGGAGATCGGGAGCAGTACTTC
TRBJ2-5	TRBV11-3	TRBD1	CASSQGQGTQETQYF	TGTGCCAGCAGCCAGGGACAGGGAACTCAAGAGACCCAGTACTTC
TRBJ1-1	TRBV2	TRBD1	CASSLIQGSTEAFF	TGTGCCAGCAGTTTGATACAGGGGAGCACTGAAGCTTTCTTT
TRBJ1-5	TRBV19	-	CASSIERAPQHF	TGTGCCAGTAGTATAGAGCGGGCACCCCAGCATTTT
TRBJ1-2	TRBV4-1	-	CASSQVWGGSNYGYTF	TGCGCCAGCAGCCAAGTTTGGGGAGGGTCCAACTATGGCTACACCTTC
TRBJ1-1	TRBV18	-	CASSAPGNWFNTEAFF	TGTGCCAGCTCAGCGCCGGGAAACTGGTTTAACACTGAAGCTTTCTTT
TRBJ2-7	TRBV6-5	-	CASSFSLRASSYEQYF	TGTGCCAGCAGTTTTTCTTTGCGGGCTAGCTCCTACGAGCAGTACTTC
TRBJ1-1	TRBV2	TRBD1	CASRTGVMNTEAFF	TGTGCCAGCCGAACAGGGGTTATGAACACTGAAGCTTTCTTC
TRBJ1-1	TRBV10-3	-	CAISDPSRGAGWSEAFF	TGTGCCATCAGTGACCCTTCCAGGGGCGCCGGTTGGTCTGAAGCTTTCTTT
TRBJ2-1	TRBV4-1	TRBD2	CASSHGVLAGYEQFF	TGCGCCAGCAGCCATGGCGTCCTAGCGGGGTATGAGCAGTTCTTC
TRBJ1-4	TRBV5-4	TRBD1	CATGDRLNEKLFF	TGTGCCACCGGGGACAGGCTTAATGAAAAACTGTTTTTT
TRBJ2-2	TRBV5-4	TRBD1	CASSLAQGAGTGELFF	TGTGCCAGCAGCTTAGCACAGGGGGCTGGCACCGGGGAGCTGTTTTTT
TRBJ1-2	TRBV5-6	-	CASSPGRGGRGYTF	TGTGCCAGCAGCCCGGGTAGGGGGGGACGCGGCTACACCTTC
TRBJ2-2	TRBV5-5	-	CASSPRDIGTGELFF	TGTGCCAGCAGCCCCCGGGACATCGGGACCGGGGAGCTGTTTTTT
TRBJ2-2	TRBV2	TRBD1	CASRDRASNTGELFF	TGTGCCAGCAGGGACAGGGCTTCGAACACCGGGGAGCTGTTTTTT
TRBJ2-5	TRBV7-2	TRBD1	CASSSRTGPQETQYF	TGTGCCAGCAGCTCACGGACAGGCCCACAGGAGACCCAGTACTTC
TRBJ1-1	TRBV5-1	-	CASSLVVENTEAFF	TGCGCCAGCAGCTTGGTAGTTGAGAACACTGAAGCTTTCTTT
TRBJ2-2	TRBV6-1	TRBD1	CASSVVGTGRSEELFF	TGTGCCAGCAGTGTGGTGGGGACAGGGCGTTCGGAGGAGCTGTTTTTT
TRBJ1-2	TRBV4-1	TRBD1	CASSSGQGGVGYTF	TGCGCCAGCAGCTCGGGACAGGGAGGGGTTGGCTACACCTTC
TRBJ2-3	TRBV5-1	TRBD2	CASSRGVLAGSDTQYF	TGCGCCAGCAGTAGGGGGGTTCTAGCGGGGTCTGATACGCAGTATTTT
TRBJ1-3	TRBV9	TRBD1	CASSVDGQGAGNTIYF	TGTGCCAGCAGCGTAGACGGACAGGGGGCCGGAAACACCATATATTTT
TRBJ2-7	TRBV2	-	CASRRDGIYEQYF	TGTGCCAGCAGGCGGGACGGTATTTACGAGCAGTACTTC
TRBJ2-7	TRBV6-1	TRBD1	CASSEAFRGRNEQYF	TGTGCCAGCAGTGAAGCTTTCAGGGGGCGCAACGAGCAGTACTTC